This T cell receptor beta chain was identified in a study of identical twins. Overall study findings and caveats: Twin pairs' shared out-of-frame alpha sequences were enriched in low generation probability.

MiXCR, applied by TCRdb to the 5' RACE reads, yields one record per CDR3 protein. The data contain some 1,600,000 distinct CDR3 sequences, around 29% of them seen just once; the ten biggest clones take up less than 0.35%. With respect to this clonotype: Its specificity is not known.

CDR1 MNHEY and CDR2 SMNVEV come from the germline V gene (reference sequence). The V end was cut by 3 bases, the J end by 5 bases, with 11 bases between. This CDR3 has 13 amino acids. This TCR derives from a newborn girl in good health. The chain combines TRBV27 with TRBJ2-7; D unresolved. Sequenced material: cord blood. In nucleotides, the CDR3 is TGTGCCAGCAGTTTCCGGCAGGCGGACGAGCAGTACTTC. It translates to CASSFRQADEQYF.